These T cell receptor beta chains were read from a single sample in a study of blood T cell repertoires in COVID-19. Profiled with immunoSEQ multiplex PCR; TCRdb holds only in-frame clones, not every one. The sample contains about 160,000 clones, roughly 80% of which appear only once. Material: peripheral blood. These receptors were obtained from a man in his 70s with acute or convalescent COVID-19. CDR3s include the opening cysteine and the closing phenylalanine or tryptophan. The D gene is left open where the match is weak. A clone size is listed for some rows: how often the clone was seen (once, few, many), or a class if it is expanded.

len	v_gene	d_gene	abundance	j_gene	CDR3nt	CDR3aa
15	TRBV3-1/TRBV3-2	TRBD1	NA	TRBJ1-3	TGTGCCAGCAGTCCGGAGGGGGCCTCGGGAAACACCATATATTTT	CASSPEGASGNTIYF
14	TRBV30	TRBD1	NA	TRBJ2-7	TGTGCCTGGGACGGGGGACAGGGAGCGGACGAGCAGTACTTC	CAWDGGQGADEQYF
12	TRBV6-2/TRBV6-3	NA	NA	TRBJ1-5	TGTGCCAGCAGTTTTCAGGGTCAGCCCCAGCATTTT	CASSFQGQPQHF
16	TRBV5-1	NA	NA	TRBJ2-7	TGCGCCAGCAGCTTACAGTCCGCGGGACTCGCCTACGAGCAGTACTTC	CASSLQSAGLAYEQYF
17	TRBV2	NA	NA	TRBJ2-1	TGTGCCAGCAGTGTCCTTGGGGGGGCCAGCCTTCAAAATGAGCAGTTCTTC	CASSVLGGASLQNEQFF
17	TRBV7-9	TRBD1	NA	TRBJ2-7	TGTGCCAGCAGCTTGGGTATGGGAACAGGGGGCCGGGACGAGCAGTACTTC	CASSLGMGTGGRDEQYF
19	TRBV10-3	TRBD2	NA	TRBJ2-3	TGTGCCATCAGTGAACCTAGCGGGGAATCGCCGCGGGGCACAGATACGCAGTATTTT	CAISEPSGESPRGTDTQYF
15	TRBV19	TRBD1	NA	TRBJ1-3	TGTGCCAGTACCACAGGGGGCTTCCCTGGAAACACCATATATTTT	CASTTGGFPGNTIYF
14	TRBV6-6	TRBD1	once	TRBJ1-2	TGTGCCAGCAGAGGACAGGGCATGTTCTATGGCTACACCTTC	CASRGQGMFYGYTF
15	TRBV6-5	TRBD2	few	TRBJ2-7	TGTGCCAGCAGTTACTCGAGCGGGGGTAGCTACGAGCAGTACTTC	CASSYSSGGSYEQYF
15	TRBV6-5	NA	NA	TRBJ1-2	TGTGCCAGCAGACCCGAGTTCGACAGTCTGAGGGGCTACACCTTC	CASRPEFDSLRGYTF
14	TRBV6-4	NA	NA	TRBJ1-6	TGTGCCAGCAGTGTTCGGGGAACGAATTCACCCCTCCACTTT	CASSVRGTNSPLHF
12	TRBV12-3/TRBV12-4	NA	NA	TRBJ2-7	TGTGCCAGCAGCAAACAGGGTGTCGAGCAGTACTTC	CASSKQGVEQYF
15	TRBV7-3	TRBD2	NA	TRBJ2-1	TGTGCCAGCAGCTTATACGGGACTAGCGGGAGGGAGCAGTTCTTC	CASSLYGTSGREQFF
13	TRBV19	TRBD2	NA	TRBJ2-1	TGTGCTAGCGGGGTGAACTCGTACAATGAGCAGTTCTTC	CASGVNSYNEQFF
15	TRBV5-8	NA	NA	TRBJ1-1	TGTGCCAGCAGCTTCGGGGGAAGGGTGAACACTGAAGCTTTCTTT	CASSFGGRVNTEAFF
15	TRBV5-6	TRBD1	NA	TRBJ2-1	TGTGCCAGCAGCTTAACCGGGACAGGGAACAATGAGCAGTTCTTC	CASSLTGTGNNEQFF
15	TRBV18	NA	few	TRBJ1-4	TGTGCCAGCTCACCCAGCAGCGCAACTAATGAAAAACTGTTTTTT	CASSPSSATNEKLFF
15	TRBV5-1	TRBD2	NA	TRBJ2-5	TGCGCCAGCAGCTTGGCCAGCGGGACGCGAGAGACCCAGTACTTC	CASSLASGTRETQYF
16	TRBV11-2	TRBD1	NA	TRBJ2-3	TGTGCCAGCAGCTGGGGCACAGGGGAAGGGGTAGATACGCAGTATTTT	CASSWGTGEGVDTQYF
14	TRBV19	NA	NA	TRBJ1-1	TGTGCCAGTAGTATTGTTGGCATGAACACTGAAGCTTTCTTT	CASSIVGMNTEAFF
15	TRBV2	TRBD1	NA	TRBJ1-6	TGTGCCAGCAGTACAGGAGGGACAGGGAATTCACCCCTCCACTTT	CASSTGGTGNSPLHF
14	TRBV7-2	NA	NA	TRBJ1-5	TGTGCCAGCAGCTCACAGGGTCCCAATCAGCCCCAGCATTTT	CASSSQGPNQPQHF
13	TRBV12-3/TRBV12-4	NA	few	TRBJ1-1	TGTGCCAGCAGCCGGGGGATGAACACTGAAGCTTTCTTT	CASSRGMNTEAFF
14	TRBV28	TRBD1	NA	TRBJ1-2	TGTGCCAGCAGGCCCGTTCAAGGGGGCAGAGGCTACACCTTC	CASRPVQGGRGYTF
17	TRBV27	NA	many	TRBJ2-3	TGTGCCAGCAGTTTATCCAGACAGGGTTGGGGGGTGGATACGCAGTATTTT	CASSLSRQGWGVDTQYF
13	TRBV10-2	NA	NA	TRBJ2-5	TGCGCCAGCATCCCCACCCGCCCAGGGACCCAGTACTTC	CASIPTRPGTQYF
16	TRBV27	TRBD2	NA	TRBJ2-7	TGTGCCAGCAGTTTAACCTTTCGGGGGGTAACCTACGAGCAGTACTTC	CASSLTFRGVTYEQYF
13	TRBV7-2	NA	NA	TRBJ2-1	TGTGCCAGCAGCCCGCAGATTGGGGCTGAGCAGTTCTTC	CASSPQIGAEQFF
12	TRBV28	NA	NA	TRBJ1-1	TGTGCCAGCAGTTCAGTGAACACTGAAGCTTTCTTT	CASSSVNTEAFF
13	TRBV9	NA	NA	TRBJ1-2	TGTGCCAGCAGCGTAGCAGACTATTATGGCTACACCTTC	CASSVADYYGYTF
13	TRBV15	NA	NA	TRBJ2-1	TGTGCCACCAGCAGACCTCTAATTAATGAGCAGTTCTTC	CATSRPLINEQFF